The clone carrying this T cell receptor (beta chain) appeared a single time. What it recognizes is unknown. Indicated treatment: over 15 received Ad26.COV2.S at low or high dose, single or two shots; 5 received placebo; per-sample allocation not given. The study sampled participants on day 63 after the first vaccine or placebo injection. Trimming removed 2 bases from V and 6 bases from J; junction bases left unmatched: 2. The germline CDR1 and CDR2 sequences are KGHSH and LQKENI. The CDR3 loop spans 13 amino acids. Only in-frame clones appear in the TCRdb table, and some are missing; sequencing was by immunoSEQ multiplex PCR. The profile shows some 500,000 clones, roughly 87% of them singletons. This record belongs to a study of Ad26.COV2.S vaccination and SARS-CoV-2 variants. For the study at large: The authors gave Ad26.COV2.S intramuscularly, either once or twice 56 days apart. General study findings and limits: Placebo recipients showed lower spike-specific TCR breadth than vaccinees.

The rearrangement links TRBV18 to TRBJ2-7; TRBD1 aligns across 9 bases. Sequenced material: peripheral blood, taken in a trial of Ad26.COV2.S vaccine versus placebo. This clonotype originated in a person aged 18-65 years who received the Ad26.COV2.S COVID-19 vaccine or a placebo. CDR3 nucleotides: TGTGCCAGCTCACCAATGGACAGGGGCGAGCAGTACGTC. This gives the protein CASSPMDRGEQYV.